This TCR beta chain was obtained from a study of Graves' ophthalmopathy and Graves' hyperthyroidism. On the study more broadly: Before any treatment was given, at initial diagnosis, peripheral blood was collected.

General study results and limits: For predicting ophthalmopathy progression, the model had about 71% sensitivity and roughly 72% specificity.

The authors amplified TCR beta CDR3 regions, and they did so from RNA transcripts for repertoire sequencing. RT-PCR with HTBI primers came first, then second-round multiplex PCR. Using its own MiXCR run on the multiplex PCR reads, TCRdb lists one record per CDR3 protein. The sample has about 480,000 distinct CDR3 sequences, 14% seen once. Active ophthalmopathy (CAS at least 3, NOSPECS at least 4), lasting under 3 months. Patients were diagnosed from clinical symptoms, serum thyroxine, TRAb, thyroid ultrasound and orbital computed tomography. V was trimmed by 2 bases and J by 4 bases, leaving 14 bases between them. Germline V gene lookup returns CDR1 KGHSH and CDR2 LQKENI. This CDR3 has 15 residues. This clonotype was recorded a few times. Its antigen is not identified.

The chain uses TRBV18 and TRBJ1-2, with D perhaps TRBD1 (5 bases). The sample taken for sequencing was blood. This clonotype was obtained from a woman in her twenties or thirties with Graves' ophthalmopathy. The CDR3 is CASSPGAARSYGYTF. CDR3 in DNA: TGTGCCAGCTCACCAGGGGCGGCCAGGTCCTATGGCTACACCTTC.